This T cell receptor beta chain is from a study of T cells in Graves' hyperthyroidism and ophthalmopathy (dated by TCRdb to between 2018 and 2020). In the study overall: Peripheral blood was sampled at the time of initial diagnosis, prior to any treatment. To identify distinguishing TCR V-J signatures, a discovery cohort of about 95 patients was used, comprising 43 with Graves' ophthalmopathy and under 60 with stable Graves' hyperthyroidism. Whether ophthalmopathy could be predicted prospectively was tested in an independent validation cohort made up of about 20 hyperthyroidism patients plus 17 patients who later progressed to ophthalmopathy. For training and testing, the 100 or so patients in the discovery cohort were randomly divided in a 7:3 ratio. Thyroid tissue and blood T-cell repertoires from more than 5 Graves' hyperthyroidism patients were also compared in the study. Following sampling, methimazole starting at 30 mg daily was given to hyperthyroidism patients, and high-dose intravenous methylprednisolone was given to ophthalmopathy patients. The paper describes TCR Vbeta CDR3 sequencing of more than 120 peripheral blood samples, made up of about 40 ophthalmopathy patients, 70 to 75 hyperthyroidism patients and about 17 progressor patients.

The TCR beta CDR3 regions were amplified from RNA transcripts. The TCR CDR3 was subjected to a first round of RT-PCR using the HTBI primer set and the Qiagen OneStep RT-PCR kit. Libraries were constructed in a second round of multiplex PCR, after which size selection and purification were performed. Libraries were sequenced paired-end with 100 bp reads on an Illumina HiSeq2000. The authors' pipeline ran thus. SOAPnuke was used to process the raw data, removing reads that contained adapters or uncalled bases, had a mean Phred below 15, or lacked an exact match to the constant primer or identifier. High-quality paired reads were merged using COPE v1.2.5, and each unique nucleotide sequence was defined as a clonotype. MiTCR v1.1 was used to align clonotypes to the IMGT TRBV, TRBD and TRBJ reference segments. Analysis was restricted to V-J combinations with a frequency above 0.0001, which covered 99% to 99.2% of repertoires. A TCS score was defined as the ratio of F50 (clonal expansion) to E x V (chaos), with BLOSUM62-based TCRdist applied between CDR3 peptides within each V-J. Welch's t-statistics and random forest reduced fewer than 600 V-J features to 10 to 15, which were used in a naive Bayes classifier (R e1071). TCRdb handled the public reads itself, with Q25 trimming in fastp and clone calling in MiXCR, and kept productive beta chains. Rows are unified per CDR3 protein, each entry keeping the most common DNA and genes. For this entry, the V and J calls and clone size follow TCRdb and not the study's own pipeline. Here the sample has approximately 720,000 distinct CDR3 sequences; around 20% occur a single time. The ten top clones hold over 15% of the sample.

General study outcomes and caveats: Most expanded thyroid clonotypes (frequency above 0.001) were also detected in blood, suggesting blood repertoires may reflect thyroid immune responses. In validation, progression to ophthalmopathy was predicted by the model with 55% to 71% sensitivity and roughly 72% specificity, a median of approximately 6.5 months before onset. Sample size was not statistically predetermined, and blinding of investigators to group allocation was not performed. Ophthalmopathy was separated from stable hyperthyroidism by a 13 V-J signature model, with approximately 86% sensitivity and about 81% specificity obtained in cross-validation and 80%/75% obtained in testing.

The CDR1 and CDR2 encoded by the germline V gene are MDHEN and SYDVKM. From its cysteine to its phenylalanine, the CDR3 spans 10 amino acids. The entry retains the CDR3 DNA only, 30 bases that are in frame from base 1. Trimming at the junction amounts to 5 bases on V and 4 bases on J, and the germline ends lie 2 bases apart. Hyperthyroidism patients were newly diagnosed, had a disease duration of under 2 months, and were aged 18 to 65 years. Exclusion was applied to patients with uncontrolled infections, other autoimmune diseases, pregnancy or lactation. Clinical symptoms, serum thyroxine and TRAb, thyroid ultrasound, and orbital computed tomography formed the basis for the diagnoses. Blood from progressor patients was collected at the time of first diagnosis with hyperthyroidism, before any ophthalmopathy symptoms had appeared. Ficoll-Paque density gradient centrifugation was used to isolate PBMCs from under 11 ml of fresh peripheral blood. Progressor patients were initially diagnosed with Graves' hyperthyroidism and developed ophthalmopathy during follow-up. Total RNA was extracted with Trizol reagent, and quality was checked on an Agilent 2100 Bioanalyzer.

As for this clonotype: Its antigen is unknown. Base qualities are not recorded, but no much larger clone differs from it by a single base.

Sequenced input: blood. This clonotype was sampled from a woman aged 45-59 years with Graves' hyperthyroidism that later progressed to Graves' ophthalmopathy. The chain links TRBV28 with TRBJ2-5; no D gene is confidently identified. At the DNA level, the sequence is TGTGCCAGCAGTATAGAGACCCAGTACTTC. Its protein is CASSIETQYF.